The T cell receptor beta chain described here comes from a study of blood T cell repertoires in COVID-19. Turning to the study itself: Spain, Italy and the United States supplied samples that represented acute and convalescent COVID-19.

This clone was seen once. Assay used: immunoSEQ multiplex PCR; TCRdb lists only in-frame clones, some missing. In the table there are 20,000 to 30,000 clones, 85% to 90% of which are singletons. CDR3 length: 16 amino acids. The V and J ends lost 8 bases and 5 bases, in that order; junction bases with no gene match: 12. Germline CDR1 reads MGHDK; CDR2 reads SYGVNS. The sequenced sample was peripheral blood. This chain joins TRBV25-1 and TRBJ1-6; 7 bases align to TRBD1. The TCR was taken from a human donor in a cohort sampled during active COVID-19. CDR3 in amino acids: CASPPRRDRNNSPLHF. The CDR3 DNA reads TGTGCCAGCCCCCCCCGCCGGGACAGAAATAATTCACCCCTCCACTTT. The entire variable domain, with the rest obtained from reference TRBV25-1 and TRBJ1-6, is as follows: EADIYQTPRYLVIGTGKKITLECSQTMGHDKMYWYQQDPGMELHLIHYSYGVNSTEKGDLSSESTVSRIRTEHFPLTLESARPSHTSQYLCASPPRRDRNNSPLHFGNGTRLTVT.